Below are 29 T cell receptor beta chains sequenced from a single sample in a study of blood T cell repertoires in COVID-19. Assay: immunoSEQ multiplex PCR; the TCRdb copy retains only in-frame clones and omits some. Altogether around 500,000 clones are present, 80% to 90% being singletons, with the ten largest covering roughly 3.2%. The sample was peripheral blood. Source of these receptors: a human donor in a cohort sampled during active COVID-19.

The rearrangement joins TRBV3-1 (or the pseudogene TRBV3-2) to TRBJ2-6; no reliable D call. The CDR3 runs to 18 residues. The V end was cut by 7 bases, the J end by 0 bases, with 19 bases between. Looked up from germline, CDR1 is LGHDT and CDR2 is YNNKEL (reference sequence). The CDR3 bases are TGTGCCAGCACTCCCGTTCTGCCGCGGAGCTCTGGGGCCAACGTCCTGACTTTC. Protein sequence: CASTPVLPRSSGANVLTF.

The chain has TRBV7-9 and TRBJ2-6; the D is unclear. Germline CDR1 reads SEHNR; CDR2 reads FQNEAQ (reference sequence). The CDR3 totals 15 residues. V was shortened by 0 bases and J by 1 base, with 4 bases between the two germline ends. In DNA, the CDR3 is TGTGCCAGCAGCTTAGCCCCATCTGGGGCCAACGTCCTGACTTTC. Amino acid sequence: CASSLAPSGANVLTF.

Concerning this clone: This specimen includes other DNA sequences encoding the same CDR3. The chain recombines TRBV18 with TRBJ2-1, with 8 bases fitting TRBD2. This CDR3 comprises 15 residues. The germline CDR1 and CDR2 sequences are KGHSH and LQKENI. The V segment lost 3 bases and the J segment 0 bases; nucleotides outside the gene matches: 1. The CDR3 protein is CASSPSGSSYNEQFF. In DNA, the CDR3 is TGTGCCAGCTCACCGAGCGGGAGCTCCTACAATGAGCAGTTCTTC.

The chain is built from TRBV30 and TRBJ1-2; no clear D gene. Trimming took off 3 bases at V and 2 bases at J, with 13 bases between the two ends. This CDR3 region has 14 residues. Germline V gives CDR1 GTSNPN, CDR2 SVGIG (reference sequence). The CDR3 DNA is TGTGCCTGGAGCGCGTCGGGTTTGAACTATGGCTACACCTTC. It yields the protein CAWSASGLNYGYTF. Full variable domain (missing parts from reference TRBV30 and TRBJ1-2): SQTIHQWPATLVQPVGSPLSLECTVEGTSNPNLYWYRQAAGRGLQLLFYSVGIGQISSEVPQNLSASRPQDRQFILSSKKLLLSDSGFYLCAWSASGLNYGYTFGSGTRLTVV.

This sequence joins TRBV7-2 and TRBJ2-1; 11 nucleotides align to TRBD2. With V trimmed by 7 bases and J by 3 bases, 11 bases remained unmatched. Germline V gene data show CDR1 as SGHTA and CDR2 as FQGNSA. This CDR3 is 17 amino acids long. CDR3 nucleotide sequence: TGTGCCAGCAAGGGGATAGCGGGAGGGAGGAACTACAATGAGCAGTTCTTC. Translated: CASKGIAGGRNYNEQFF.

CDR3 sequence: CASSSRGGGKPLSYNEQFF. The CDR3 DNA is TGTGCCAGCAGCTCCCGGGGAGGCGGAAAACCACTATCCTACAATGAGCAGTTCTTC. The gene calls are TRBV7-3 and TRBJ2-1; tentatively, D is TRBD2 (6 bases). The V and J ends lost 4 bases and 1 base respectively, with 23 bases between them. The CDR3 is 19 residues long. CDR1 is SGHTA, CDR2 FQGTGA, per germline. Full variable domain (remainder filled in from reference TRBV7-3 and TRBJ2-1): GAGVSQTPSNKVTEKGKYVELRCDPISGHTALYWYRQSLGQGPEFLIYFQGTGAADDSGLPNDRFFAVRPEGSVSTLKIQRTERGDSAVYLCASSSRGGGKPLSYNEQFFGPGTRLTVL.

This chain uses TRBV10-2 with TRBJ1-6; D may be TRBD1 (5 bases). V gave up 2 bases and J gave up 10 bases, with 12 bases separating them. This CDR3 contains 14 residues. Germline V gives CDR1 WSHSY, CDR2 SAAADI. The CDR3 loop reads CASSEIRVASPLHF. The CDR3, as DNA: TGCGCCAGCAGTGAGATCAGGGTAGCCTCACCCCTCCACTTT.

This rearrangement joins TRBV27 to TRBJ2-7; D perhaps matches TRBD2 (5 bases). This CDR3 has 15 residues. The germline V and J ends were trimmed by 3 bases and 0 bases, with 12 bases remaining between them. Germline V lookup: CDR1 MNHEY, CDR2 SMNVEV (reference sequence). DNA of the CDR3: TGTGCCAGCAGTTTTAATGGGAGAAACTCCTACGAGCAGTACTTC. This sequence encodes CASSFNGRNSYEQYF.

The chain employs TRBV11-2 and TRBJ2-7; TRBD2 aligns across 12 bases. Germline-derived CDR1 and CDR2 are SGHAT and FQNNGV. The CDR3 consists of 15 residues. V dropped 5 bases and J dropped 4; count of bases not matched to a gene: 6. CDR3: CASSLLTSGSYEQYF. Written as DNA, the CDR3 is TGTGCCAGCAGCCTTTTGACTAGCGGGAGTTACGAGCAGTACTTC.

The chain carries TRBV19 and TRBJ1-1; D is unclear. Trimming left V 4 bases short and J 0 bases short, with 9 bases between. The CDR3 consists of 14 residues. CDR1 is LNHDA and CDR2 is SQIVND in the germline V gene (reference sequence). The CDR3 DNA reads as TGTGCCAGTAGTACCGACACCCTGAACACTGAAGCTTTCTTT. Its translation is CASSTDTLNTEAFF. The full variable domain, its missing parts supplied by reference TRBV19 and TRBJ1-1, is DGGITQSPKYLFRKEGQNVTLSCEQNLNHDAMYWYRQDPGQGLRLIYYSQIVNDFQKGDIAEGYSVSREKKESFPLTVTSAQKNPTAFYLCASSTDTLNTEAFFGQGTRLTVV.

The chain carries TRBV5-1 and TRBJ2-3; no definite D call. The CDR3 length is 15 residues. Germline CDR1 SGHRS, CDR2 YFSETQ. Trimming stripped 0 bases from V and 7 bases from J, with 15 bases between. As DNA, the CDR3 is TGCGCCAGCAGCTTGGGATTAGCCCAGATGAATACGCAGTATTTT. Residues: CASSLGLAQMNTQYF.

The chain has TRBV3-1 (or the pseudogene TRBV3-2) and TRBJ1-2, with 8 bases lining up with TRBD1. J was trimmed by 4 bases and V by 1 base; bases with no gene match: 11. The germline V gene has CDR1 LGHDT and CDR2 YNNKEL (reference sequence). The CDR3 loop spans 17 amino acids. CDR3 sequence: CASSQVLTGVLPYGYTF. The DNA of the CDR3 is TGTGCCAGCAGCCAAGTCCTGACAGGGGTGCTACCCTATGGCTACACCTTC.

V usage is TRBV28 and J usage is TRBJ2-1; weak D call: TRBD2 (7 bases). With 6 bases removed from V and 6 bases from J, the gap between germline ends came to 21 bases. Germline CDR1 MDHEN, CDR2 SYDVKM. This CDR3 region has 16 residues. The CDR3 DNA sequence: TGTGCCAGCAGCCCTCGCTCCGGGGGGCCGGTCAATGAGCAGTTCTTC. Residues: CASSPRSGGPVNEQFF.

The CDR3 loop reads CASSLSSGPLGQYF. The CDR3 DNA follows: TGTGCCAGCAGCTTGTCTAGCGGTCCGCTGGGGCAGTACTTC. The chain combines TRBV7-8 with TRBJ2-7; 7 bases fit TRBD2. This CDR3 region has 14 residues. With V trimmed by 3 bases and J by 9 bases, 11 bases remained unmatched. Germline loops: CDR1 SGHVS, CDR2 FQNEAQ.

This clone showed up just a few times. The chain links TRBV4-2 to TRBJ1-4; TRBD1 might be the D (6 bases). The CDR3 totals 16 residues. Looked up from germline, CDR1 is LGHNA and CDR2 is YNFKEQ. The germline V and J ends were trimmed by 0 bases and 0 bases, with 8 bases remaining between them. The chain's CDR3 is CASSQDGTPTNEKLFF. CDR3 nucleotides: TGTGCCAGCAGCCAAGATGGGACACCAACTAATGAAAAACTGTTTTTT.

The chain has TRBV5-1 and TRBJ2-2; 7 nucleotides agree with TRBD2. Germline V gene data show CDR1 as SGHRS and CDR2 as YFSETQ. Trimming cost V 5 bases and J 3 bases; bases outside gene matches: 7. This CDR3 spans 15 amino acids. CDR3 nucleotides: TGCGCCAGCAGGTATCGAGCGGGATACACCGGGGAGCTGTTTTTT. It translates to CASRYRAGYTGELFF.

The chain couples TRBV19 to TRBJ2-1, with D possibly being TRBD2 (6 bases). Germline CDR1 is LNHDA and CDR2 is SQIVND (reference sequence). V gave up 4 bases and J gave up 1 base, with 14 bases separating them. CDR3 length equals 16 residues. This CDR3 reads CASSTGGDESYNEQFF. The DNA of the CDR3 is TGTGCCAGTAGTACCGGAGGGGATGAATCCTACAATGAGCAGTTCTTC. Full variable domain (outside the CDR3, taken from reference TRBV19 and TRBJ2-1): DGGITQSPKYLFRKEGQNVTLSCEQNLNHDAMYWYRQDPGQGLRLIYYSQIVNDFQKGDIAEGYSVSREKKESFPLTVTSAQKNPTAFYLCASSTGGDESYNEQFFGPGTRLTVL.

CDR3 residues: CASTGIEGRSSYNEQFF. DNA of the CDR3: TGTGCCAGTACCGGGATCGAAGGGCGGAGCTCCTACAATGAGCAGTTCTTC. J is TRBJ2-1 and V is TRBV19, with D possibly matching TRBD2 (5 bases). V gave up 7 bases and J gave up 0 bases, with 19 bases separating them. The CDR3 sequence is 17 residues long. CDR1 is LNHDA, CDR2 SQIVND, per germline (reference sequence).

The chain recombines TRBV27 with TRBJ1-4, with a weak D call TRBD1 (6 bases). In germline, CDR1 is MNHEY, CDR2 SMNVEV (reference sequence). This CDR3 is built from 14 residues. Between the trimmed V and J ends, which lost 4 bases and 3 bases, there was a span of 9 bases. The CDR3 loop is CASSYSGANEKLFF. The CDR3 region has the DNA TGTGCCAGCAGTTATTCAGGGGCTAATGAAAAACTGTTTTTT.

The chain carries TRBV7-9 and TRBJ1-5; 9 bases agree with TRBD1. Germline trimming cut 1 base from V and 7 bases from J; bases unmatched to any gene: 2. The CDR3 is 14 amino acids. Germline V lookup: CDR1 SEHNR, CDR2 FQNEAQ (reference sequence). CDR3: CASSLGGQGQPQHF. DNA of the CDR3: TGTGCCAGCAGCTTAGGTGGACAGGGGCAGCCCCAGCATTTT.

Concerning this clone: The DNA is omitted, as the CDR3 cannot be located on it reliably, and the CDR3 follows TCRdb's listing. The J gene is TRBJ2-5, the V gene TRBV5-8; the table's D call, TRBD1, has no DNA check behind it. The CDR3 has 13 residues if both end residues are counted. Germline values: CDR1 SGHTS, CDR2 YDEGEE. CDR3 region: CASILAGGETQYF.

This clone was found a few times. The chain is built from TRBV11-3 and TRBJ2-1; D ambiguous. V lost 1 base to trimming and J lost 0 bases, with 7 bases between them. The germline V gene has CDR1 SGHNT and CDR2 YENEEA. This CDR3 has 15 residues. CDR3 sequence reads: CASSLGAYSYNEQFF. CDR3 nucleotide sequence: TGTGCCAGCAGCTTAGGCGCCTACTCCTACAATGAGCAGTTCTTC.

The chain has TRBV21-1 and TRBJ1-5. TRBV21-1 is a documented pseudogene. This CDR3 has 18 amino acids. CDR3 region: CARTGSPRKDQINQPQHF. In DNA, the CDR3 is TGTGCCAGGACGGGGTCTCCCAGAAAAGACCAAATCAATCAGCCCCAGCATTTT.

With regard to this clone: A read error may produce the germline difference seen at one junction end. V and J are TRBV4-1 and TRBJ1-2, with no clear D. Per the germline V gene, CDR1 is MGHRA and CDR2 is YSYEKL. This CDR3 has 15 residues. In nucleotides, the CDR3 is TGCGCCAGCAGTCAAGATACCTCCACTTTCTATGGCTACACCTTC. Its translation is CASSQDTSTFYGYTF.

Concerning this clone itself: One end of the junction fails to match germline, which may point to a read error. The CDR3 region has the DNA TGTGCTAGCAGCTTAGGAGGGCCCGTCAGCCAAGATACGCAGTATTTT. Protein: CASSLGGPVSQDTQYF. The chain is built from TRBV7-7 and TRBJ2-3, with D possibly being TRBD2 (6 bases). The germline V gene has CDR1 SSHAT and CDR2 FNYEAQ (reference sequence). This CDR3 is 16 amino acids long.

The chain has TRBV30 and TRBJ2-2; 11 bases line up with TRBD1. The CDR3 runs 16 residues. The V and J ends lost 2 bases and 4 bases, in that order; junction bases with no gene match: 6. The germline gives CDR1 GTSNPN, CDR2 SVGIG (reference sequence). CDR3 amino acids: CAWSQSGTGGTGELFF. The CDR3 DNA reads as TGTGCCTGGAGTCAATCCGGGACAGGGGGCACCGGGGAGCTGTTTTTT.

CDR3 DNA: TGTGCCAGCAGCTACGACTACCGCCGGGATGAGCAGTTCTTC. It codes for CASSYDYRRDEQFF. The chain has TRBV7-2 and TRBJ2-1, with TRBD2 as a possible D gene (5 bases). The CDR3 runs 14 residues. V was trimmed by 4 bases and J by 8 bases, leaving 15 bases between them. Germline-derived CDR1 and CDR2 are SGHTA and FQGNSA.

About this clone: Relative to the germline gene, one junction end is altered; a read error may explain this. The V call is TRBV5-1, the J call TRBJ2-1, with 7 bases lining up with TRBD2. Germline CDR1 reads SGHRS; CDR2 reads YFSETQ. The CDR3 has 16 amino acids. Here the CDR3 reads CASSLGEGPLYSEQFF. CDR3 in DNA: TGCGCCAGCAGCTTGGGGGAGGGGCCCCTATACAGTGAGCAGTTCTTC. The full variable domain, with the rest looked up from reference TRBV5-1 and TRBJ2-1, is KAGVTQTPRYLIKTRGQQVTLSCSPISGHRSVSWYQQTPGQGLQFLFEYFSETQRNKGNFPGRFSGRQFSNSRSEMNVSTLELGDSALYLCASSLGEGPLYSEQFFGPGTRLTVL.

This chain links TRBV5-1 with TRBJ2-3; 9 nucleotides match TRBD1. With 0 bases clipped from V and 2 bases from J, the junction kept 4 bases outside the gene matches. Germline V gives CDR1 SGHRS, CDR2 YFSETQ. The CDR3 contains 16 residues. Here the CDR3 reads CASSLETGGNTDTQYF. The CDR3 DNA reads TGCGCCAGCAGCTTGGAGACAGGGGGGAACACAGATACGCAGTATTTT.